Listed here are 11 T cell receptor beta chains from one sample, sequenced in a study of monozygotic twins with inflammatory bowel disease. Using the 5' RACE reads, TCRdb records one entry per CDR3 protein without DNA. The table lists approximately 380,000 distinct CDR3 sequences. Sequences were obtained from blood. The receptor source for this set is a human donor with ulcerative colitis or Crohn's disease, or a healthy co-twin of an affected twin (not recorded which).

This chain links TRBV2 with TRBJ2-6; the TRBD1 assignment by TCRdb is unverifiable without DNA. This CDR3 has 18 amino acids. Germline V gives CDR1 SNHLY, CDR2 FYNNEI. The CDR3 spells CASSILDRGPPGANVLTF.

The rearrangement links TRBV7-3 to TRBJ1-2; the TRBD1 assignment by TCRdb is unverifiable without DNA. The CDR3 loop spans 13 amino acids. Germline values: CDR1 SGHTA, CDR2 FQGTGA. The CDR3 sequence: CASSPGRPYGYTF. The entire variable domain, with the rest obtained from reference TRBV7-3 and TRBJ1-2, is as follows: GAGVSQTPSNKVTEKGKYVELRCDPISGHTALYWYRQSLGQGPEFLIYFQGTGAADDSGLPNDRFFAVRPEGSVSTLKIQRTERGDSAVYLCASSPGRPYGYTFGSGTRLTVV.

This chain links TRBV4-3 with TRBJ2-7; the D call of TRBD1 rests on TCRdb alone, since no DNA is present to check it. This CDR3 is 15 amino acids long. The germline V gene encodes CDR1 LGHNA and CDR2 YSLEER. The CDR3 is CASSWGTGKNYEQYF.

This chain connects TRBV2 to TRBJ2-3; the TCRdb D gene call, TRBD1, has no DNA to confirm it. Per germline, CDR1 SNHLY and CDR2 FYNNEI. CDR3 length: 11 amino acids. The CDR3 loop reads CASATADNQYF. The full variable domain, rest sourced from reference TRBV2 and TRBJ2-3, is EPEVTQTPSHQVTQMGQEVILRCVPISNHLYFYWYRQILGQKVEFLVSFYNNEISEKSEIFDDQFSVERPDGSNFTLKIRSTKLEDSAMYFCASATADNQYFGPGTRLTVL.

V and J are TRBV9 and TRBJ1-3; without DNA, the TCRdb call of TRBD1 cannot be checked. This CDR3 contains 17 residues. Per germline, CDR1 SGDLS and CDR2 YYNGEE. CDR3 residues: CASSVVETGSLGNTIYF.

J is TRBJ2-7 and V is TRBV19. CDR3 size: 14 residues. Germline loops: CDR1 LNHDA, CDR2 SQIVND (reference sequence). The CDR3 loop reads CASSILGSSYEQYF.

The chain links TRBV7-3 to TRBJ1-1; TCRdb's D call, TRBD1, is unchecked because there is no DNA. CDR1 is SGHTA, CDR2 FQGTGA, per germline. CDR3 length equals 15 residues. CDR3 protein: CASSLTPGWNTEAFF.

J is TRBJ2-6 and V is TRBV5-4; checking the TCRdb D call of TRBD1 is not possible without DNA. Per the germline V gene, CDR1 is SGHNT and CDR2 is YYREEE (reference sequence). This CDR3 spans 16 amino acids. CDR3 amino acids: CASSLGQGAGVNVLTF. The full variable domain, with the rest looked up from reference TRBV5-4 and TRBJ2-6, is ETGVTQSPTHLIKTRGQQVTLRCSSQSGHNTVSWYQQALGQGPQFIFQYYREEENGRGNFPPRFSGLQFPNYSSELNVNALELDDSALYLCASSLGQGAGVNVLTFGAGSRLTVL.

This chain joins TRBV24-1 and TRBJ2-1; TCRdb designates TRBD2, a call that cannot be tested without DNA. Looked up from germline, CDR1 is KGHDR and CDR2 is SFDVKD. The CDR3 runs 17 residues. This chain's CDR3 is CATSDPWASGGYNEQFF.

The chain combines TRBV30 with TRBJ2-1; TCRdb gives TRBD2 as the D gene, but with no DNA this cannot be confirmed. The CDR3 loop spans 15 amino acids. CDR1 GTSNPN and CDR2 SVGIG come from the germline V gene (reference sequence). The CDR3 reads CASTQLAEAYNEQFF. The entire variable domain, with the rest obtained from reference TRBV30 and TRBJ2-1, is as follows: SQTIHQWPATLVQPVGSPLSLECTVEGTSNPNLYWYRQAAGRGLQLLFYSVGIGQISSEVPQNLSASRPQDRQFILSSKKLLLSDSGFYLCASTQLAEAYNEQFFGPGTRLTVL.

The chain links TRBV11-2 to TRBJ2-3; TCRdb picks TRBD2, but there is no DNA to check that call. The CDR3 consists of 16 residues. Germline V gives CDR1 SGHAT, CDR2 FQNNGV. CDR3 residues: CASGTTGGEGTDTQYF.